There are many counts of the clone carrying this T cell receptor beta chain. Germline V lookup: CDR1 DFQATT, CDR2 SNEGSKA (reference sequence). CDR3 length equals 16 residues. Trimming at V came to 1 base and at J to 1 base, leaving 7 bases not matched to a gene. This record comes from a study of Graves' ophthalmopathy and Graves' hyperthyroidism. For repertoire sequencing, the TCR beta CDR3 regions were amplified from RNA transcripts. The first-round RT-PCR employed HTBI primers together with the Qiagen OneStep RT-PCR kit. A multiplex PCR was then performed as the second round. Using its own MiXCR run on the multiplex PCR reads, TCRdb lists one record per CDR3 protein. In the table there are about 380,000 distinct CDR3 sequences, over 15% of which are singletons.

The receptor was isolated from a woman between 18 and 29 years old with stable Graves' hyperthyroidism. The sequencing input was peripheral blood. This rearrangement joins TRBV20-1 to TRBJ2-5, with 9 bases matching TRBD1. Written as DNA, the CDR3 is TGCAGTGCTAGAGGGGGGGGACAGGGAGGCCAAGAGACCCAGTACTTC. This encodes CSARGGGQGGQETQYF.